The 8 T cell receptor beta chains in this list originate from one sample, sequenced in a study of T cell repertoires in cytomegalovirus infection. Their cognate antigens are unknown. TCRdb redid the calling of the reads with MiXCR, one entry per CDR3 protein. Of 650,000 to 850,000 distinct CDR3 sequences detected, approximately 32% appear once; the ten largest clones hold around 13%. Material: cultured CD8+ T cells from PBMCs, obtained from culture after CMV antigen stimulation. Every receptor here comes from a human donor in good health (CMV status not recorded). Some clones in this sample may be carry-over from other donors' samples.

The chain couples TRBV19 to TRBJ2-1, with D uncertain. Trimming stripped 5 bases from V and 0 bases from J, with 14 bases between. Germline CDR1 LNHDA, CDR2 SQIVND (reference sequence). The CDR3 is 16 amino acids. The CDR3 DNA is TGTGCCAGTAGTCCCCTAGGGTTGAGCTCCTACAATGAGCAGTTCTTC. Protein sequence: CASSPLGLSSYNEQFF.

CDR3 coding DNA: TGTGCCAGCAGCTTAGCTCCGGCTTACTCTAGCACAGATACGCAGTATTTT. Amino acid sequence: CASSLAPAYSSTDTQYF. The chain couples TRBV7-6 to TRBJ2-3; no reliable D call. V was cut by 0 bases and J by 0 bases, with 13 bases left in between. The CDR3 covers 17 residues. Germline V gene data show CDR1 as SGHVS and CDR2 as FNYEAQ.

The chain couples TRBV12-3 or TRBV12-4 to TRBJ1-5, with TRBD1 as a possible D gene (5 bases). V shed 7 bases and J shed 5 bases, with 18 bases lying between them. The CDR3 is made up of 15 amino acids. The CDR3 sequence is CASTPDIGGYQPQHF. CDR3 in DNA: TGTGCCAGCACCCCGGACATCGGGGGGTATCAGCCCCAGCATTTT.

In its sample, this clonotype was seen many times. The chain combines TRBV7-8 with TRBJ1-1; TRBD1 agrees at 7 bases. Per germline, CDR1 SGHVS and CDR2 FQNEAQ. The CDR3 has 16 residues. The trim removed 2 bases at V and 5 bases at J, leaving 11 bases unmatched. In DNA form, the CDR3 reads TGTGCCAGCAGCTTACTGGGACCAGGGGGGCGAACTGAAGCTTTCTTT. It specifies CASSLLGPGGRTEAFF.

This clonotype was counted a few times. The junction differs from germline at one of its ends, possibly a read error. The rearrangement links TRBV7-7 to TRBJ2-3, with D perhaps matching TRBD2 (5 bases). The CDR3 spans 15 residues. Per the germline V gene, CDR1 is SSHAT and CDR2 is FNYEAQ (reference sequence). CDR3: CASSLAFGSRDTQYF. CDR3 DNA sequence: TGTGCTAGCAGCTTAGCGTTTGGCAGTAGAGATACGCAGTATTTT.

This clonotype has just a few counts. The chain joins TRBV27 to TRBJ2-1; D gene ambiguous. CDR1 MNHEY and CDR2 SMNVEV come from the germline V gene (reference sequence). This CDR3 is built from 13 residues. V lost 0 bases and J 6 bases, leaving 6 bases between the germline ends. CDR3 sequence: CASSLSIINEQFF. The CDR3 nucleotides read TGTGCCAGCAGTTTATCTATTATCAATGAGCAGTTCTTC.

The chain couples TRBV7-8 to TRBJ2-3, with 8 bases fitting TRBD2. The length of the CDR3 is 16 residues. Germline-derived CDR1 and CDR2 are SGHVS and FQNEAQ. V shed 7 bases, J shed 0 bases, and the junction held 9 bases outside the gene matches. The CDR3: CASTRLARGSTDTQYF. For the CDR3, the DNA is TGTGCCAGCACCCGACTAGCGAGGGGAAGCACAGATACGCAGTATTTT.

This clonotype turned up a few times. V usage is TRBV7-3 and J usage is TRBJ1-6; D unresolved. Germline V gene lookup returns CDR1 SGHTA and CDR2 FQGTGA. The CDR3 is 14 amino acids. V shed 5 bases and J shed 6 bases, with 11 bases lying between them. In nucleotides, the CDR3 is TGTGCCAGCAGCGGGGTCCCCCTTAATTCACCCCTCCACTTT. It codes for CASSGVPLNSPLHF.